This T cell receptor beta chain was identified during a study of PD-1 blockade in classical Hodgkin lymphoma. Study context: Patients were treated with nivolumab at 3 mg/kg, and this was given intravenously every 2 weeks.

To note about this clone: Its antigen remains unknown.

TCRdb keeps only in-frame clones here, not all; method: immunoSEQ multiplex PCR. The repertoire holds around 13,000 clones, with roughly 90% as singletons. Study-wide results and limits: There was a significant rise in CD4+ TCR diversity by C4D1, with no such rise for CD8+.

Germline CDR1 is SGDLS and CDR2 is YYNGEE. This CDR3 spans 14 amino acids. J lost 6 bases, V lost 0 bases, and 5 bases had no gene match. There was relapse after autologous stem cell transplantation in every patient, and there was variation in brentuximab vedotin exposure. The CD4+ T cells used were purified from thawed PBMCs through magnetic negative selection. The patients, who had relapsed/refractory classical Hodgkin lymphoma, achieved best responses of complete response, partial response or progressive disease. The chain has TRBV9 and TRBJ2-7, with 8 bases identical to TRBD2. The clonotype was recovered from a human donor with classical Hodgkin lymphoma. The material sequenced was CD4+ T cells from blood, taken at baseline. CDR3 amino acids: CASSVGRGVGEQYF. The CDR3 bases are TGTGCCAGCAGCGTAGGGCGGGGGGTTGGCGAGCAGTACTTC.